Detailed here is one TCR beta chain. Its antigen is not known. The sample originates from a study of blood T cells in healthy people across ages. Caucasian, healthy and from Russia, the donors were aged between 6 and 90. Findings and limits, study-wide: Roughly linear age-related decline in beta diversity appeared, significant by age around 36.

Per germline, CDR1 MNHEY and CDR2 SVGAGI. The CDR3 is 15 residues long. The ends were cut back, 0 bases at V and 5 bases at J, with 11 bases in the middle. A J-beta primer mix and a sample-barcoded 5' primer were used in a second PCR of roughly 7 to 12 cycles. TCRdb reprocessed the 5' RACE reads with MiXCR, giving one entry per CDR3 protein. This sample yields fewer than 950,000 distinct CDR3 sequences, of which approximately 55% are seen a single time; about 42% belongs to the top ten. The TCR was taken from a man older than 75 in good health. The chain employs TRBV6-5 and TRBJ2-1; D gene ambiguous. Sequencing was carried out using blood. The CDR3 region is CASSYSYNPDNEQFF. For the CDR3, the DNA is TGTGCCAGCAGTTACTCGTACAACCCAGACAATGAGCAGTTCTTC.